The 13 T cell receptor beta chains below all came from one sample that was sequenced in a study of cytomegalovirus exposure and HLA in healthy donors. The method was immunoSEQ multiplex PCR; TCRdb's version includes in-frame clones alone and lacks a portion of them. The sample has hundreds of thousands of clones; roughly 90% are singletons. Specimen: PBMCs. The source is a man in his late teens or twenties in good health and CMV-seropositive.

This chain uses TRBV5-1 with TRBJ1-4; TRBD1 matches 9 bases. J was trimmed by 7 bases and V by 4 bases; bases with no gene match: 5. The CDR3 has 14 amino acids. The germline CDR1 and CDR2 sequences are SGHRS and YFSETQ. CDR3 residues: CASSGGQGGEKLFF. CDR3 in DNA: TGCGCCAGCAGCGGGGGACAGGGTGGTGAAAAACTGTTTTTT.

J is TRBJ1-2 and V is TRBV4-1, with TRBD1 matching 7 bases. The CDR3 contains 14 residues. From germline, CDR1 is MGHRA and CDR2 YSYEKL. V gave up 4 bases and J gave up 4 bases; unmatched junction bases: 6. In nucleotides, the CDR3 is TGCGCCAGCAGCCCTCGGGACAGCGGCTATGGCTACACCTTC. It encodes CASSPRDSGYGYTF.

The rearrangement joins TRBV5-1 to TRBJ2-1; D not resolved. The germline gives CDR1 SGHRS, CDR2 YFSETQ. V was pared by 5 bases and J by 0 bases, with 3 bases between. The CDR3 has 12 amino acids. CDR3 nucleotides: TGCGCCAGCAGTGACTCCTACAATGAGCAGTTCTTC. Translated, it gives CASSDSYNEQFF.

The rearrangement links TRBV5-4 to TRBJ2-1, with D maybe TRBD2 (6 bases). CDR1 and CDR2 (germline): SGHNT, YYREEE (reference sequence). The ends were cut back, 4 bases at V and 9 bases at J, with 14 bases in the middle. This CDR3 region has 13 residues. CDR3 amino acids: CASSPMLGGEQFF. CDR3 DNA: TGTGCCAGCAGCCCCATGTTGGGAGGTGAGCAGTTCTTC.

The chain carries TRBV5-4 and TRBJ1-3; a weak D match, TRBD1 (6 bases). The CDR3 totals 16 residues. The ends were cut back, 2 bases at V and 2 bases at J, with 14 bases in the middle. The V gene's germline CDR1 is SGHNT and CDR2 YYREEE (reference sequence). The CDR3 nucleotides read TGTGCCAGCAGCTTACTCTCGCCAGGGGCTGGAAACACCATATATTTT. It codes for CASSLLSPGAGNTIYF.

The chain uses TRBV27 and TRBJ2-3; 10 bases fit TRBD1. V trimming: 8 bases; J trimming: 3 bases; junction bases outside the gene matches: 8. The CDR3 runs 15 residues. Germline lookup yields CDR1 MNHEY and CDR2 SMNVEV (reference sequence). The CDR3, as DNA: TGTGCCAGCCGAAGACAGGGGGCCCAAACAGATACGCAGTATTTT. As protein: CASRRQGAQTDTQYF.

The rearrangement links TRBV6-4 to TRBJ2-7; no firm D call. The germline V gene has CDR1 MRHNA and CDR2 SNTAGT. CDR3 size: 9 residues. Trimming cost V 2 bases and J 13 bases, with 6 bases left between them. The CDR3 region is CASSDLPYF. As DNA, the CDR3 is TGTGCCAGCAGTGACCTTCCCTACTTC.

V and J are TRBV4-1 and TRBJ2-7, with TRBD2 matching 9 bases. Germline CDR1 MGHRA, CDR2 YSYEKL. The J segment lost 4 bases and the V segment lost 4 bases, leaving 5 bases of the junction unmatched. This CDR3 is 14 amino acids long. CDR3 bases: TGCGCCAGCAGCCCTCGGACTAGCGAGTACGAGCAGTACTTC. Protein: CASSPRTSEYEQYF.

This clone has just one count. This chain joins TRBV27 and TRBJ1-4; D is perhaps TRBD1 (5 bases). The V end was cut by 5 bases, the J end by 4 bases, with 11 bases between. CDR1 is MNHEY and CDR2 is SMNVEV in the germline V gene (reference sequence). The CDR3 consists of 14 residues. The CDR3 loop reads CASSQYRINEKLFF. For the CDR3, the DNA is TGTGCCAGCAGTCAATACAGGATTAATGAAAAACTGTTTTTT.

The chain joins TRBV15 to TRBJ2-6; 9 bases fit TRBD2. J lost 1 base, V lost 0 bases, and 10 bases had no gene match. CDR3 length equals 20 residues. Germline CDR1 reads LNHNV; CDR2 reads YYDKDF (reference sequence). DNA of the CDR3: TGTGCCACCAGCAGAGATAAGTTTGCGGGAGGGCGATCTGGGGCCAACGTCCTGACTTTC. Its translation is CATSRDKFAGGRSGANVLTF.

CDR3 region: CASSIGVANEQFF. The DNA of the CDR3 is TGTGCCAGTAGTATTGGTGTGGCTAATGAGCAGTTCTTC. This chain joins TRBV19 and TRBJ2-1; D call uncertain. This CDR3 region has 13 residues. V was clipped by 3 bases and J by 7 bases, with 10 bases between them. CDR1 is LNHDA, CDR2 SQIVND, per germline (reference sequence).

The chain joins TRBV10-3 to TRBJ2-5; TRBD2 matches at 9 bases. There are 19 residues in the CDR3. The germline V gene has CDR1 ENHRY and CDR2 SYGVKD. V shed 3 bases and J 1 base; nucleotides not matched to a gene: 15. The DNA of the CDR3 is TGTGCCATCAGTGAATCCCCTATAGCGGGAGTGGGCGGCCAAGAGACCCAGTACTTC. It yields the protein CAISESPIAGVGGQETQYF.

The gene calls are TRBV28 and TRBJ2-7; D is unresolved. The CDR3 contains 10 residues. Deletions cut 3 bases from V and 5 bases from J, with 2 bases between. Germline loops: CDR1 MDHEN, CDR2 SYDVKM. Here the CDR3 DNA reads TGTGCCAGCAGTTTGAACGAGCAGTACTTC. Translated: CASSLNEQYF.